Following are 11 T cell receptor beta chains from one sample sequenced in a study of blood T cell repertoires in COVID-19. Libraries were prepared by immunoSEQ multiplex PCR; TCRdb keeps only in-frame clonotypes and omits some of them. Of a few hundred thousand clones listed, 87% are singletons. Specimen: PBMCs or T cells enriched from blood (not recorded which). The receptors originated from a woman aged 40 to 49 who had recovered from COVID-19.

V is TRBV14 and J is TRBJ2-3; 11 bases agree with TRBD2. V lost 7 bases and J lost 10; bases outside the gene matches: 7. CDR1 and CDR2 from the germline V gene are SGHDN and FVKESK. CDR3 size: 13 residues. The CDR3 loop is CASTLLAGGAQYF. CDR3 DNA: TGTGCCAGCACCCTTCTAGCGGGAGGAGCGCAGTATTTT.

The chain carries TRBV30 and TRBJ1-4; D is perhaps TRBD1 (5 bases). Trimming removed 7 bases from V and 7 bases from J, with 13 bases in between. CDR1 GTSNPN and CDR2 SVGIG come from the germline V gene (reference sequence). The CDR3 runs to 12 residues. The CDR3 DNA follows: TGTGCCTACAAGACAGCAGGTGAAAAACTGTTTTTT. This gives the protein CAYKTAGEKLFF.

V usage is TRBV30 and J usage is TRBJ2-1; D remains ambiguous. The V gene lost 7 bases and the J gene lost 6 bases, with 7 bases spanning the gap. Germline V lookup: CDR1 GTSNPN, CDR2 SVGIG (reference sequence). This CDR3 has 10 residues. For the CDR3, the DNA is TGTGCCTCATTCGGCAATGAGCAGTTCTTC. Amino acid sequence: CASFGNEQFF. Using reference TRBV30 and TRBJ2-1 for the parts outside the CDR3, the full variable domain is SQTIHQWPATLVQPVGSPLSLECTVEGTSNPNLYWYRQAAGRGLQLLFYSVGIGQISSEVPQNLSASRPQDRQFILSSKKLLLSDSGFYLCASFGNEQFFGPGTRLTVL.

This clone came up once. The chain couples TRBV5-6 to TRBJ2-7; D not resolved. The CDR3 totals 13 residues. Germline V gene lookup returns CDR1 SGHDT and CDR2 YYEEEE. The V end lost 6 bases, the J end lost 0 bases, and 10 bases lay between the germline ends. CDR3 region: CASTPRYSYEQYF. CDR3 DNA: TGTGCCAGCACCCCGAGGTACTCCTACGAGCAGTACTTC. Full variable domain (outside the CDR3, taken from reference TRBV5-6 and TRBJ2-7): DAGVTQSPTHLIKTRGQQVTLRCSPKSGHDTVSWYQQALGQGPQFIFQYYEEEERQRGNFPDRFSGHQFPNYSSELNVNALLLGDSALYLCASTPRYSYEQYFGPGTRLTVT.

The rearrangement links TRBV5-1 to TRBJ2-1; D ambiguous. The CDR3 is 13 amino acids. The germline V gene has CDR1 SGHRS and CDR2 YFSETQ. Trimming took 4 bases from V and 6 from J, leaving 11 bases between them. DNA for the CDR3: TGCGCCAGCAGCCTAGGTGACGGCAATGAGCAGTTCTTC. Its protein is CASSLGDGNEQFF.

V gene TRBV20-1 combines with J gene TRBJ2-3, with D possibly TRBD2 on 5 matching bases. The CDR3 has 10 amino acids. Deletions cut 6 bases from V and 5 bases from J, with 6 bases between. CDR1 is DFQATT and CDR2 is SNEGSKA in the germline V gene (reference sequence). Written as DNA, the CDR3 is TGCAGTGCCGCGGGAGATACGCAGTATTTT. It yields the protein CSAAGDTQYF.

This rearrangement joins TRBV28 to TRBJ1-5; D possibly corresponds to TRBD1 (6 bases). The germline gives CDR1 MDHEN, CDR2 SYDVKM. This CDR3 has 17 amino acids. Trimming removed 6 bases from V and 0 bases from J, with 18 bases in between. CDR3 DNA sequence: TGTGCCAGCAGCCCCGGACAGCCGCCTTATAGCAATCAGCCCCAGCATTTT. Amino acids: CASSPGQPPYSNQPQHF.

The gene calls are TRBV28 and TRBJ2-7; TRBD1 matches at 8 bases. The CDR3 extends over 13 amino acids. With 6 bases clipped from V and 2 bases from J, the junction kept 3 bases outside the gene matches. The germline CDR1 and CDR2 sequences are MDHEN and SYDVKM. DNA for the CDR3: TGTGCCAGCAGGTGGACAGGGACCTACGAGCAGTACTTC. This gives the protein CASRWTGTYEQYF. Based on the CDR3 plus reference TRBV28 and TRBJ2-7, the full variable domain is DVKVTQSSRYLVKRTGEKVFLECVQDMDHENMFWYRQDPGLGLRLIYFSYDVKMKEKGDIPEGYSVSREKKERFSLILESASTNQTSMYLCASRWTGTYEQYFGPGTRLTVT.

The J gene is TRBJ2-3, the V gene TRBV7-2; D gene unclear. Germline-derived CDR1 and CDR2 are SGHTA and FQGNSA. This CDR3 contains 16 residues. Trimming removed 5 bases at V and 5 bases at J, with 20 bases between. The CDR3 is CASSPLSAGSGDTQYF. The CDR3 coding sequence is TGTGCCAGCAGCCCGCTTTCCGCAGGAAGTGGAGATACGCAGTATTTT.

In its sample, this clone was seen once. CDR3 bases: TGTGCCAGCAGACCTAGCGGGGGGAGCACAGATACGCAGTATTTT. Amino acids: CASRPSGGSTDTQYF. The V gene is TRBV6-2 or TRBV6-3, the J gene TRBJ2-3, with TRBD2 matching 11 bases. V was clipped by 6 bases and J by 0 bases; unmatched bases: 2. CDR3 length: 15 amino acids. CDR1 is MNHEY and CDR2 is SVGEGT in the germline V gene.

The chain recombines TRBV28 with TRBJ2-7; tentatively, D is TRBD1 or TRBD2 (7 bases each). The V gene lost 10 bases and the J gene lost 3 bases, with 16 bases spanning the gap. The CDR3 is made up of 13 amino acids. Germline CDR1 and CDR2: MDHEN and SYDVKM. DNA of the CDR3: TGTGCCACCAGGGGGGGGATACACTACGAGCAGTACTTC. Protein: CATRGGIHYEQYF.